This entry lists 20 T cell receptor beta chains sequenced from one sample in a study of blood T cell repertoires in COVID-19. Sequenced by immunoSEQ multiplex PCR; TCRdb stores in-frame clones only, minus some. The sample lists over 120,000 clones, approximately 84% seen once, with approximately 5% in the top ten. The sequencing input was peripheral blood. These receptors were obtained from a human donor in a cohort sampled during active COVID-19.

This chain joins TRBV9 and TRBJ1-2; D may be TRBD1 (6 bases). The CDR3 is 15 residues long. Trimming left V 0 bases short and J 2 bases short, with 11 bases between. From germline, CDR1 is SGDLS and CDR2 YYNGEE. The CDR3 DNA follows: TGTGCCAGCAGCGTAGATCCAGGGGTGAACTATGGCTACACCTTC. This codes for CASSVDPGVNYGYTF.

This clone was seen a few times. The chain carries TRBV27 and TRBJ2-7; 10 bases are shared with TRBD1. Trimming removed 5 bases from V and 5 bases from J; junction bases left unmatched: 6. This CDR3 is built from 14 residues. Germline V lookup: CDR1 MNHEY, CDR2 SMNVEV (reference sequence). CDR3 bases: TGTGCCAGCAGTGGGGGACAGGGGAGCGACGAGCAGTACTTC. Amino acids: CASSGGQGSDEQYF.

The rearrangement links TRBV12-3 or TRBV12-4 to TRBJ2-5; the D is unclear. The CDR3 sequence is 13 residues long. V was cut by 6 bases and J by 2 bases, with 10 bases left in between. The CDR3 protein is CASSSVSQETQYF. The CDR3 nucleotides read TGTGCCAGCAGCTCAGTTTCTCAAGAGACCCAGTACTTC.

V and J are TRBV15 and TRBJ2-7; TRBD1 matches 7 bases. Germline V gene lookup returns CDR1 LNHNV and CDR2 YYDKDF (reference sequence). V gave up 3 bases and J gave up 6 bases; unmatched junction bases: 14. This CDR3 region has 16 residues. The DNA of the CDR3 is TGTGCCACCAGCAGCCCGCTGGACAGGCTTGGCTCCGAGCAGTACTTC. It translates to CATSSPLDRLGSEQYF.

The chain employs TRBV4-2 and TRBJ2-5, with 8 positions matching TRBD2. The CDR3 covers 16 residues. V lost 4 bases, J lost 1 base, and 8 bases stayed unmatched. CDR1 is LGHNA, CDR2 YNFKEQ, per germline. This CDR3 reads CASSPLVAGFQETQYF. Here the CDR3 DNA reads TGTGCCAGCAGCCCCTTGGTAGCGGGGTTCCAAGAGACCCAGTACTTC.

This chain joins TRBV6-5 and TRBJ1-4; D remains unclear. The CDR3 runs 14 residues. V was clipped by 0 bases and J by 6 bases, with 8 bases between them. The germline V gene encodes CDR1 MNHEY and CDR2 SVGAGI. DNA for the CDR3: TGTGCCAGCAGTTACTCGCAGGCGTATGAAAAACTGTTTTTT. Translated: CASSYSQAYEKLFF.

This sequence joins TRBV24-1 and TRBJ2-3, with D possibly TRBD2 on 6 matching bases. Germline loops: CDR1 KGHDR, CDR2 SFDVKD. The CDR3 is 14 residues long. Trimming took off 4 bases at V and 2 bases at J, with 9 bases between the two ends. The CDR3 coding sequence is TGTGCCACCAGTGAACGGGACTTCACAGATACGCAGTATTTT. Its protein product is CATSERDFTDTQYF.

The chain combines TRBV28 with TRBJ2-5; 8 nucleotides align to TRBD2. This CDR3 region has 13 residues. CDR1 is MDHEN, CDR2 SYDVKM, per germline. With V trimmed by 8 bases and J by 5 bases, 7 bases remained unmatched. The CDR3 region is CASCRGGRETQYF. CDR3 DNA sequence: TGTGCCAGCTGTCGGGGGGGCAGGGAGACCCAGTACTTC. The entire variable domain, with the rest obtained from reference TRBV28 and TRBJ2-5, is as follows: DVKVTQSSRYLVKRTGEKVFLECVQDMDHENMFWYRQDPGLGLRLIYFSYDVKMKEKGDIPEGYSVSREKKERFSLILESASTNQTSMYLCASCRGGRETQYFGPGTRLLVL.

V usage is TRBV2 and J usage is TRBJ2-7; 10 bases align to TRBD2. CDR1 is SNHLY, CDR2 FYNNEI, per germline. With 8 bases clipped from V and 0 bases from J, the junction kept 4 bases outside the gene matches. This CDR3 spans 14 amino acids. This chain's CDR3 is CASQREGSSYEQYV. The CDR3 coding sequence is TGTGCCAGCCAGCGGGAGGGAAGCTCCTACGAGCAGTACGTC.

The chain joins TRBV5-6 to TRBJ2-6, with 8 nucleotides matching TRBD2. The CDR3 loop spans 18 amino acids. Per the germline V gene, CDR1 is SGHDT and CDR2 is YYEEEE. The junction had 10 bases not matched to a gene; V was cut back by 4 bases and J by 1 base. The CDR3: CASSPDPGGVSGANVLTF. In DNA, the CDR3 is TGTGCCAGCAGCCCGGACCCGGGGGGGGTTTCTGGGGCCAACGTCCTGACTTTC.

A remark on this clone: The sample carries other DNA sequences with the same CDR3. The chain joins TRBV7-3 to TRBJ2-1; the D is unclear. The ends were cut back, 2 bases at V and 6 bases at J, with 5 bases in the middle. Germline CDR1 and CDR2: SGHTA and FQGTGA. CDR3 size: 12 residues. CDR3 nucleotides: TGTGCCAGCAGCTTATCAGGCAATGAGCAGTTCTTC. Its protein is CASSLSGNEQFF. The whole variable domain, filled in from reference TRBV7-3 and TRBJ2-1, reads GAGVSQTPSNKVTEKGKYVELRCDPISGHTALYWYRQSLGQGPEFLIYFQGTGAADDSGLPNDRFFAVRPEGSVSTLKIQRTERGDSAVYLCASSLSGNEQFFGPGTRLTVL.

The chain links TRBV27 to TRBJ1-4, with TRBD1 as a possible D gene (6 bases). V lost 1 base and J 12 bases, leaving 12 bases between the germline ends. The CDR3 covers 13 residues. Germline values: CDR1 MNHEY, CDR2 SMNVEV (reference sequence). The CDR3 is CASSLFPHRELFF. CDR3 nucleotides: TGTGCCAGCAGTTTATTCCCCCACAGGGAACTGTTTTTT.

The V call is TRBV5-1, the J call TRBJ2-7, with D possibly being TRBD2 (5 bases). This CDR3 is 13 amino acids long. Germline values: CDR1 SGHRS, CDR2 YFSETQ. With 4 bases removed from V and 7 bases from J, the gap between germline ends came to 15 bases. The CDR3 nucleotides are TGCGCCAGCAGCCATTTCGGGGTGCCGGAGCAGTACGTC. Its translation: CASSHFGVPEQYV.

This clone has just a few counts. This chain uses TRBV30 with TRBJ1-5; TRBD1 matches 7 bases. Germline lookup yields CDR1 GTSNPN and CDR2 SVGIG (reference sequence). Trimming took 1 base from V and 3 from J; bases not matched to a gene: 3. This CDR3 has 14 amino acids. This CDR3 is CAWSAGQVNQPQHF. CDR3 in DNA: TGTGCCTGGAGTGCCGGACAGGTCAATCAGCCCCAGCATTTT.

This chain uses TRBV29-1 with TRBJ2-5, with 11 bases matching TRBD2. Losses at the gene ends were 2 bases for V and 1 base for J; bases not matched to a gene: 3. Germline V gene sequence: CDR1 SQVTM, CDR2 ANQGSEA. The CDR3 runs to 15 residues. This chain's CDR3 is CSVESSGGTQETQYF. CDR3 nucleotide sequence: TGCAGCGTTGAATCTAGCGGGGGGACCCAAGAGACCCAGTACTTC. Full variable domain (rest looked up from reference TRBV29-1 and TRBJ2-5): SAVISQKPSRDICQRGTSLTIQCQVDSQVTMMFWYRQQPGQSLTLIATANQGSEATYESGFVIDKFPISRPNLTFSTLTVSNMSPEDSSIYLCSVESSGGTQETQYFGPGTRLLVL.

The gene calls are TRBV7-3 and TRBJ2-2; 13 nucleotides line up with TRBD2. The CDR3 has 16 residues. CDR1 is SGHTA, CDR2 FQGTGA, per germline. V lost 5 bases and J lost 4; bases outside the gene matches: 4. The CDR3 loop is CASSRTSGSGTGELFF. CDR3 DNA: TGTGCCAGCAGCCGGACTAGCGGGAGTGGCACCGGGGAGCTGTTTTTT.

The CDR3 nucleotides read TGTGCCAGCAGTTACCAGGGGCGAGGCACTGAAGCTTTCTTT. Translating it yields CASSYQGRGTEAFF. The chain carries TRBV6-5 and TRBJ1-1, with D tentatively TRBD1 (6 bases). The CDR3 totals 14 residues. V was cut by 2 bases and J by 4 bases, with 11 bases left in between. The V gene's germline CDR1 is MNHEY and CDR2 SVGAGI.

The chain links TRBV6-5 to TRBJ1-1, with D hard to call. V lost 8 bases and J 4 bases, leaving 8 bases between the germline ends. This CDR3 comprises 11 residues. Germline V gene data show CDR1 as MNHEY and CDR2 as SVGAGI. The CDR3: CASRSGTEAFF. The CDR3 bases are TGTGCCAGCCGATCGGGCACTGAAGCTTTCTTT.

The chain combines TRBV11-1 with TRBJ2-1; D may be TRBD2 (6 bases). The length of the CDR3 is 16 residues. Deletions cut 1 base from V and 4 bases from J, with 14 bases between. Looked up from germline, CDR1 is SGHAT and CDR2 is FQDESV (reference sequence). The CDR3 protein is CASSLGARGLYNEQFF. CDR3 in DNA: TGTGCCAGCAGCTTAGGGGCCCGGGGGTTATACAATGAGCAGTTCTTC.

The V call is TRBV11-3, the J call TRBJ1-1, with D tentatively TRBD1 (5 bases). Germline V gene sequence: CDR1 SGHNT, CDR2 YENEEA. This CDR3 is 14 amino acids long. Trimming pared 1 base from V and 0 bases from J, leaving 6 bases between. Here the CDR3 reads CASSLGGLNTEAFF. Here the CDR3 DNA reads TGTGCCAGCAGCTTAGGGGGCCTGAACACTGAAGCTTTCTTT. Full variable domain (rest looked up from reference TRBV11-3 and TRBJ1-1): EAGVVQSPRYKIIEKKQPVAFWCNPISGHNTLYWYLQNLGQGPELLIRYENEEAVDDSQLPKDRFSAERLKGVDSTLKIQPAELGDSAVYLCASSLGGLNTEAFFGQGTRLTVV.